This T cell receptor (beta chain) was obtained from a study of neoadjuvant nivolumab and ipilimumab in lung cancer. Study findings and constraints: Pathologic regression was not significantly tied to TCR clonality. From pretherapy to surgery, tumor richness and clonality rose with dual therapy.

Per the germline V gene, CDR1 is SGHRS and CDR2 is YFSETQ. V was clipped by 1 base and J by 0 bases, with 10 bases between them. CDR3 size: 15 residues. In the case of this clone: What it binds is unknown.

Produced via immunoSEQ multiplex PCR; TCRdb's table is partial and in-frame only. The table lists 30,000 to 35,000 clones, roughly 90% of them singletons. The chain is built from TRBV5-1 and TRBJ1-1, with D uncertain. The clonotype was recovered from an adult with non-small cell lung cancer. Sample: peripheral blood, taken after neoadjuvant nivolumab, alone or with ipilimumab, at or shortly before surgery. CDR3 residues: CASSLRRTMNTEAFF. CDR3 in DNA: TGCGCCAGCAGCTTGCGGAGAACCATGAACACTGAAGCTTTCTTT.